The 14 T cell receptor beta chains listed next were all sequenced from one sample in a study of spatial heterogeneity in lung cancer. Findings and caveats of the study: Expanded intratumoral alpha and beta TCR counts tracked tumor mutation counts.

No antigens are known for them. TCRdb used MiXCR to reprocess the 5' RACE reads, holding one entry per CDR3 protein. This table holds 9,500 or so distinct CDR3 sequences, approximately 12% found once. Time point denoted: sample taken at primary tumor resection. Specimen: lung tumor tissue, collected at surgery. The receptor set was obtained from a male donor with early-stage non-small cell lung cancer.

Relative to its sample, this clonotype is medium-sized. Since it is a stray read in a library aimed at alpha chains, this beta chain has a size that is not meaningful. V gene TRBV20-1 combines with J gene TRBJ1-1, with D possibly being TRBD1 (6 bases). Trimming took off 4 bases at V and 1 base at J, with 13 bases between the two ends. The CDR3 contains 14 residues. Germline V gene lookup returns CDR1 DFQATT and CDR2 SNEGSKA (reference sequence). CDR3 amino acids: CSANSRGRNTEAFF. The CDR3 DNA is TGCAGTGCTAACTCTAGGGGGAGGAACACTGAAGCTTTCTTT.

By share, this clonotype ranks as medium-sized (0.01 to 0.1%). This beta chain lies outside the target of a library built for alpha chains; its clone size means little. This chain joins TRBV23-1 and TRBJ1-1; D remains ambiguous. TRBV23-1 is annotated as an ORF whose role is uncertain. The CDR3 runs 12 residues. The DNA of the CDR3 is TGCGCACTTGGCCCCAAGAACACTGAAGCTTTCTTT. This codes for CALGPKNTEAFF.

As concerns this clonotype: Since it is a stray read in a library aimed at alpha chains, this beta chain has a size that is not meaningful. J is TRBJ2-5 and V is TRBV5-1; D not certain. The V end was cut by 2 bases, the J end by 0 bases, with 5 bases between. The CDR3 loop spans 13 amino acids. Germline loops: CDR1 SGHRS, CDR2 YFSETQ. In DNA form, the CDR3 reads TGCGCCAGCAGCTTCCAGGACCAAGAGACCCAGTACTTC. Residues: CASSFQDQETQYF. The whole variable domain, remainder taken from reference TRBV5-1 and TRBJ2-5, is KAGVTQTPRYLIKTRGQQVTLSCSPISGHRSVSWYQQTPGQGLQFLFEYFSETQRNKGNFPGRFSGRQFSNSRSEMNVSTLELGDSALYLCASSFQDQETQYFGPGTRLLVL.

A word on this clonotype: The library was built for alpha chains, so this beta chain is an off-target read and its size means little. The chain links TRBV12-3 or TRBV12-4 to TRBJ2-3; possibly TRBD2 for D (6 bases). The CDR3 totals 13 residues. Trimming shortened V by 8 bases and J by 1 base, and 10 bases separated the two germline ends. CDR3 region: CASGGSGTDTQYF. The CDR3 nucleotides read TGTGCCAGCGGGGGGAGCGGCACAGATACGCAGTATTTT.

Regarding this clonotype: This beta chain slipped into a library made for alpha chains as a stray read, so its size is not meaningful. The chain links TRBV20-1 to TRBJ2-1, with D perhaps matching TRBD1 or TRBD2 (5 bases each). The V gene's germline CDR1 is DFQATT and CDR2 SNEGSKA (reference sequence). V gave up 2 bases and J gave up 4 bases, with 12 bases separating them. This CDR3 is built from 14 residues. This CDR3 is CSARIRDRYNEQFF. The CDR3 DNA is TGCAGTGCTAGAATCCGGGACCGGTACAATGAGCAGTTCTTC.

This clonotype appeared a single time. Being off target in a library aimed at alpha chains, this beta chain has a size of little meaning. The chain carries TRBV6-1 and TRBJ2-6; D ambiguous. Looked up from germline, CDR1 is MNHNS and CDR2 is SASEGT. The V end was cut by 2 bases, the J end by 6 bases, with 8 bases between. The CDR3 loop spans 14 amino acids. The chain's CDR3 is CASSEPPEANVLTF. The DNA for the CDR3 is TGTGCCAGCAGTGAACCCCCTGAGGCCAACGTCCTGACTTTC.

This clonotype has at least ten counts. This beta chain came through as a stray read in a library set up for alpha chains, and its size says little. The rearrangement joins TRBV7-6 to TRBJ1-1; TRBD1 agrees at 7 bases. Germline CDR1 is SGHVS and CDR2 is FNYEAQ. The CDR3 runs 14 residues. After removal of 1 base from V and 3 bases from J, the junction contained 2 bases not matched to a gene. CDR3 residues: CASSLEGAYTEAFF. CDR3 nucleotide sequence: TGTGCCAGCAGCTTAGAGGGGGCTTACACTGAAGCTTTCTTT. The complete variable domain, with remaining parts taken from reference TRBV7-6 and TRBJ1-1, reads GAGVSQSPRYKVTKRGQDVALRCDPISGHVSLYWYRQALGQGPEFLTYFNYEAQQDKSGLPNDRFSAERPEGSISTLTIQRTEQRDSAMYRCASSLEGAYTEAFFGQGTRLTVV.

At least ten counts were recorded for this clonotype. This beta chain is an off-target read within a library intended for alpha chains, so its frequency means little. The chain has TRBV24-1 and TRBJ2-1; D may be TRBD2 (7 bases). Germline CDR1 is KGHDR and CDR2 is SFDVKD. This CDR3 is 17 amino acids long. Deletions cut 1 base from V and 1 base from J, with 13 bases between. CDR3 in amino acids: CATSDFGGGSSYNEQFF. The CDR3 bases are TGTGCCACCAGTGATTTTGGCGGGGGCAGTTCCTACAATGAGCAGTTCTTC.

There are many counts of this clonotype. Being off target in a library aimed at alpha chains, this beta chain has a size of little meaning. This rearrangement joins TRBV28 to TRBJ2-7, with 7 bases fitting TRBD1. CDR1 and CDR2 from the germline V gene are MDHEN and SYDVKM. Unmatched junction bases numbered 5, after V lost 6 bases and J lost 3 bases. The CDR3 has 13 amino acids. In nucleotides, the CDR3 is TGTGCCAGCAGCTCGGGACAGAACTACGAGCAGTACTTC. It translates to CASSSGQNYEQYF.

Details on this clonotype: This beta chain lies outside the target of a library built for alpha chains; its clone size means little. The CDR3 loop reads CASSLGQGFYNSPLHF. The CDR3 DNA follows: TGTGCCAGCAGCCTGGGACAGGGTTTTTATAATTCACCCCTCCACTTT. The chain has TRBV7-9 and TRBJ1-6, with TRBD1 matching over 9 bases. The CDR3 covers 16 residues. J gave up 4 bases and V 5 bases, and 6 bases lay outside the gene matches. CDR1 is SEHNR and CDR2 is FQNEAQ in the germline V gene (reference sequence).

This clonotype came up many times. This beta chain is an off-target read within a library intended for alpha chains, so its frequency means little. The V gene is TRBV3-1, the J gene TRBJ2-1; TRBD2 aligns across 10 bases. Unmatched junction bases numbered 7, after V lost 5 bases and J lost 6 bases. CDR1 LGHDT and CDR2 YNNKEL come from the germline V gene (reference sequence). The CDR3 is 15 residues long. CDR3 sequence: CASSWTSGGGNEQFF. DNA for the CDR3: TGTGCCAGCAGCTGGACTAGCGGAGGGGGCAATGAGCAGTTCTTC.

In this sample, this clonotype is medium-sized. With the library built for alpha chains, this beta chain is off target and its frequency is not meaningful. This rearrangement joins TRBV2 to TRBJ2-7, with a tentative D call TRBD2 (5 bases). Germline V gene data show CDR1 as SNHLY and CDR2 as FYNNEI. Trimming took 6 bases from V and 6 from J, leaving 15 bases between them. The CDR3 has 13 residues. The CDR3 region is CASRDGNSVEQYF. The CDR3 nucleotides are TGTGCCAGCAGGGATGGGAATAGCGTCGAGCAGTACTTC.

Remarks on this clonotype: This beta chain slipped into a library made for alpha chains as a stray read, so its size is not meaningful. CDR3 sequence reads: CASSSNREFNEQFF. CDR3 DNA: TGTGCCAGCAGTTCGAACAGGGAGTTCAATGAGCAGTTCTTC. The chain combines TRBV12-3 or TRBV12-4 with TRBJ2-1; D may be TRBD1 (6 bases). Between the trimmed V and J ends, which lost 4 bases and 6 bases, there was a span of 13 bases. The CDR3 sequence is 14 residues long.

This clonotype is judged medium-sized. This beta chain was picked up by a library intended for alpha chains and is off target, so its count carries little meaning. This chain connects TRBV27 to TRBJ2-1; TRBD1 matches at 7 bases. Germline V CDR1 and CDR2: MNHEY, SMNVEV (reference sequence). V trimming: 6 bases; J trimming: 2 bases; junction bases outside the gene matches: 10. The CDR3 runs to 16 residues. CDR3 DNA sequence: TGTGCCAGCAGCTACACGCGACAGGGCCCCTACAATGAGCAGTTCTTC. The encoded protein is CASSYTRQGPYNEQFF.